The 5 T cell receptor beta chains given below trace back to one sample, sequenced in a study of blood T cell repertoires in COVID-19. The protocol was immunoSEQ multiplex PCR, while the TCRdb copy is restricted to in-frame clones and leaves out a portion. This sample has about 12,000 clones; about 90% occur once, and the top ten carry about 28%. The sample taken for sequencing was peripheral blood. The source is a woman in her 70s with active COVID-19.

The J gene is TRBJ2-7, the V gene TRBV28; TRBD1 might be the D (6 bases). CDR3 length equals 13 residues. CDR1 MDHEN and CDR2 SYDVKM come from the germline V gene. V lost 6 bases, J lost 1 base, and 10 bases lay in between. The CDR3 coding sequence is TGTGCCAGCAGCTGGGACATTTCCTACGAGCAGTACTTC. Translated, it gives CASSWDISYEQYF. Based on the CDR3 plus reference TRBV28 and TRBJ2-7, the full variable domain is DVKVTQSSRYLVKRTGEKVFLECVQDMDHENMFWYRQDPGLGLRLIYFSYDVKMKEKGDIPEGYSVSREKKERFSLILESASTNQTSMYLCASSWDISYEQYFGPGTRLTVT.

The V call is TRBV30, the J call TRBJ1-5; 9 bases are a match to TRBD1. Per the germline V gene, CDR1 is GTSNPN and CDR2 is SVGIG (reference sequence). The CDR3 is made up of 15 amino acids. After removal of 2 bases from V and 3 bases from J, the junction contained 5 bases not matched to a gene. The CDR3 is CAWSKGQGNNQPQHF. The CDR3, as DNA: TGTGCCTGGAGTAAGGGACAGGGAAACAATCAGCCCCAGCATTTT.

The chain uses TRBV7-9 and TRBJ1-5, with D possibly TRBD1 on 6 matching bases. Per the germline V gene, CDR1 is SEHNR and CDR2 is FQNEAQ (reference sequence). Trimming left V 1 base short and J 7 bases short, with 8 bases between. CDR3 size: 13 residues. Here the CDR3 reads CASSLEGEQPQHF. CDR3 DNA sequence: TGTGCCAGCAGCTTAGAGGGGGAGCAGCCCCAGCATTTT.

The J gene is TRBJ2-5, the V gene TRBV29-1; weak D call: TRBD2 (5 bases). CDR1 is SQVTM, CDR2 ANQGSEA, per germline. The CDR3 is made up of 12 amino acids. V was shortened by 6 bases and J by 3 bases, with 11 bases between the two germline ends. The CDR3 region has the DNA TGCAGCGTGGCGGACGGGAAAGAGACCCAGTACTTC. This translates into CSVADGKETQYF. The variable domain in full, with the rest retrieved from reference TRBV29-1 and TRBJ2-5, is SAVISQKPSRDICQRGTSLTIQCQVDSQVTMMFWYRQQPGQSLTLIATANQGSEATYESGFVIDKFPISRPNLTFSTLTVSNMSPEDSSIYLCSVADGKETQYFGPGTRLLVL.

J is TRBJ2-3 and V is TRBV25-1; weak D call: TRBD1 (6 bases). V lost 2 bases, J lost 4 bases, and 16 bases lay in between. The CDR3 is 16 residues long. Germline CDR1 is MGHDK and CDR2 is SYGVNS. CDR3 sequence reads: CASSESWGRGSDTQYF. Written as DNA, the CDR3 is TGTGCCAGCAGTGAAAGTTGGGGGCGCGGGTCAGATACGCAGTATTTT.